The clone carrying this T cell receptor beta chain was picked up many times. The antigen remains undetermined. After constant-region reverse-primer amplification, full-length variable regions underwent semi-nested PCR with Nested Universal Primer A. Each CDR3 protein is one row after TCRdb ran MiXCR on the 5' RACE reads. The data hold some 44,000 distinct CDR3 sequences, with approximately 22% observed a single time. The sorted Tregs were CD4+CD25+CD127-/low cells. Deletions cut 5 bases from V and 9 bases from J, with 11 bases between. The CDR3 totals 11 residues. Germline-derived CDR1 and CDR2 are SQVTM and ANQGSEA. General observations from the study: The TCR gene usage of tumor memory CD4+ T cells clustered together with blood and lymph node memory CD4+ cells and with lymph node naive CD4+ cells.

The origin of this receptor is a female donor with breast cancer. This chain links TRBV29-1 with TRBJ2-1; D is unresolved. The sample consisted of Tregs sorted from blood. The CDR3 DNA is TGCAGCGTTTCCCCGTCAGGTGAGCAGTTCTTC. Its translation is CSVSPSGEQFF.